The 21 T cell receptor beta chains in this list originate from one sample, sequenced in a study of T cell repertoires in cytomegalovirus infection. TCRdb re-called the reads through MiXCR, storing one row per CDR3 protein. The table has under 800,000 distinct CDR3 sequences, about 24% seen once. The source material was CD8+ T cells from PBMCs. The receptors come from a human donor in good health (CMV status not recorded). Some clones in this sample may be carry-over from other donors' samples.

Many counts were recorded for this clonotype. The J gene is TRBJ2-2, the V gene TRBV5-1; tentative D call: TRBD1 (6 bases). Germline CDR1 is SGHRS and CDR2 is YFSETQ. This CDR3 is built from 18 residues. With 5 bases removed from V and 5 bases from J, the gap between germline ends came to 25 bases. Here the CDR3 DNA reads TGCGCCAGCAGGTCCCCTACCCGGGACACGGAAAAGACCGGGGAGCTGTTTTTT. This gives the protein CASRSPTRDTEKTGELFF.

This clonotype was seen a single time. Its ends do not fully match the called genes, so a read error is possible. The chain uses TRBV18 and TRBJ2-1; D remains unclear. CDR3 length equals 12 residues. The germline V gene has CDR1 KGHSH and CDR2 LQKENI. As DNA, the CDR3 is TGTGCCAGCTCACCCCCCGGTATAGGAGATACCTTC. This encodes CASSPPGIGDTF.

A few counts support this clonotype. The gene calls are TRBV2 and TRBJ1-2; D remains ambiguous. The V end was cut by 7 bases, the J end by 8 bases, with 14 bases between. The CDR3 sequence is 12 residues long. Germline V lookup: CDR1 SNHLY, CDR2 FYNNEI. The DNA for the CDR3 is TGTGCCAGCAAATGGGAAGGAACGGGCTACACCTTC. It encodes CASKWEGTGYTF.

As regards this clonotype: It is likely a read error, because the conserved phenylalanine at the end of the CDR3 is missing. The CDR3 here is CASSLGYGYTL. CDR3 nucleotide sequence: TGTGCCAGCAGCTTGGGGTATGGCTACACCCTC. V gene TRBV25-1 combines with J gene TRBJ1-2; D gene unclear. Deletions cut 6 bases from V and 5 bases from J, with 7 bases between. This CDR3 is 11 amino acids long. The germline V gene has CDR1 MGHDK and CDR2 SYGVNS.

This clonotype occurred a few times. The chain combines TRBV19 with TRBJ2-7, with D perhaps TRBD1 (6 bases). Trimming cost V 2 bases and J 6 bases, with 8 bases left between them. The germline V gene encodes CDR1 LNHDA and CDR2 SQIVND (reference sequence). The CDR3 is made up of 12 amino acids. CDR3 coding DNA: TGTGCCAGTAGTATATGGGGGCTCGAGCAGTACTTC. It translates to CASSIWGLEQYF.

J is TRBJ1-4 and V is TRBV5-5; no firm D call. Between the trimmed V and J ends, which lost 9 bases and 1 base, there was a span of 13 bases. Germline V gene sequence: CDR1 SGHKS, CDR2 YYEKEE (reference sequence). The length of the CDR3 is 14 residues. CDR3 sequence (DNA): TGTGCCAACAAAGAGGAGGGAACTAATGAAAAACTGTTTTTT. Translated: CANKEEGTNEKLFF.

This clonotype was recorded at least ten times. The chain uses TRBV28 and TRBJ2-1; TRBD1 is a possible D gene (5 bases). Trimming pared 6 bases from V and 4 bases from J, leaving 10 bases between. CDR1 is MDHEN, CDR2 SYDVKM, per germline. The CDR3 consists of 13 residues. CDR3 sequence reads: CASSPTVYNEQFF. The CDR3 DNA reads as TGTGCCAGCAGCCCGACAGTGTACAATGAGCAGTTCTTC.

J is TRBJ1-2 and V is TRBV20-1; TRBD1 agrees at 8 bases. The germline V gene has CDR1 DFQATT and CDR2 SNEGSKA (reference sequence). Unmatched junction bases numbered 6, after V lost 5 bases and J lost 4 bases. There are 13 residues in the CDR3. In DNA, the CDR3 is TGCAGTGCTCCGGACAGGGAGGTCTATGGCTACACCTTC. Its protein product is CSAPDREVYGYTF.

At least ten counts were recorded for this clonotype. CDR3 amino acids: CASSFRTGTDWANVLTF. CDR3 nucleotide sequence: TGTGCCAGCAGTTTTCGGACAGGGACGGACTGGGCCAACGTCCTGACTTTC. This chain connects TRBV7-2 to TRBJ2-6; the match to TRBD1 covers 8 bases. CDR3 length: 17 residues. Germline CDR1 reads SGHTA; CDR2 reads FQGNSA. V lost 6 bases and J lost 5; bases outside the gene matches: 12.

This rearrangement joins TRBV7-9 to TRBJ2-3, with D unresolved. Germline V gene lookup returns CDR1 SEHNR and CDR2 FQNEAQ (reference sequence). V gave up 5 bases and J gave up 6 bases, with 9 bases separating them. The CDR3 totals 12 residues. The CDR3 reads CASSIIPDTQYF. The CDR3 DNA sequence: TGTGCCAGCAGCATTATACCGGATACGCAGTATTTT.

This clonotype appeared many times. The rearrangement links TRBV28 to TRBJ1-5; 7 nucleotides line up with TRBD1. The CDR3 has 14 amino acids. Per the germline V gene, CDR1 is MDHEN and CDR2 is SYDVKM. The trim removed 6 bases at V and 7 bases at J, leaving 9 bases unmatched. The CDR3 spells CASRNRGLGQPQHF. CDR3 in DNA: TGTGCCAGCAGGAACAGGGGACTTGGACAGCCCCAGCATTTT.

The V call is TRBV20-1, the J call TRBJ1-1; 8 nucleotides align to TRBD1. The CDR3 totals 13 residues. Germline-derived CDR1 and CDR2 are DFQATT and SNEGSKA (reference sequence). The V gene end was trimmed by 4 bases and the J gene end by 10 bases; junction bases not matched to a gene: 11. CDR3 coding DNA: TGCAGTGCTAAAATAGGACAGGGAAGGAGAGCTTTCTTT. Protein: CSAKIGQGRRAFF.

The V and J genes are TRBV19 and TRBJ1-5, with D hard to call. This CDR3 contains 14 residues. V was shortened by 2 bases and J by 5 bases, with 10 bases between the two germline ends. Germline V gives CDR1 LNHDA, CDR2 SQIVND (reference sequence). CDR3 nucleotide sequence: TGTGCCAGTAGTATATGGGGAGGAGATCAGCCCCAGCATTTT. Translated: CASSIWGGDQPQHF.

The CDR3 DNA is TGCAGCGTCCCACAGGGGCGCGGCTATGGCTACACCTTC. Residues: CSVPQGRGYGYTF. This chain connects TRBV29-1 to TRBJ1-2; 7 bases map to TRBD1. The CDR3 runs to 13 residues. Germline assignment: CDR1 SQVTM and CDR2 ANQGSEA. V shed 6 bases and J 4 bases; nucleotides not matched to a gene: 8.

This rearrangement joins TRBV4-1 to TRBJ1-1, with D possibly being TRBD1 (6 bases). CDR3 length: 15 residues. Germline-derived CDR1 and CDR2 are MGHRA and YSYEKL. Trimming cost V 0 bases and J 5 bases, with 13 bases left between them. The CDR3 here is CASSQEFRRGTEAFF. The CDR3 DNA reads TGCGCCAGCAGCCAAGAATTTAGAAGGGGGACTGAAGCTTTCTTT.

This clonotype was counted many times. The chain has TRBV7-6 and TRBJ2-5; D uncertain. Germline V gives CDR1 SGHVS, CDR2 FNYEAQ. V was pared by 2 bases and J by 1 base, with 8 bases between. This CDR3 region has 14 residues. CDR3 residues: CASSLLALQETQYF. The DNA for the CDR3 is TGTGCCAGCAGCTTATTGGCCCTCCAAGAGACCCAGTACTTC.

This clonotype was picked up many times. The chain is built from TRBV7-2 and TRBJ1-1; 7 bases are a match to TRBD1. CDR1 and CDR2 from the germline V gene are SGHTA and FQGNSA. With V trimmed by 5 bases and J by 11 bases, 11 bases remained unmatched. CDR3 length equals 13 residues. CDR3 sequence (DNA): TGTGCCAGCAGCCCTCACGAAGGGGGCTTGGCTTTCTTT. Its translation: CASSPHEGGLAFF.

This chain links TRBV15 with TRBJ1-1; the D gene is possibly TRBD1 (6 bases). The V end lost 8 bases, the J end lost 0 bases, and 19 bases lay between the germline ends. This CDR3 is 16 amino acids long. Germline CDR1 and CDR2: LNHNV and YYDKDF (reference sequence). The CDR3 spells CATEGWGGQLNTEAFF. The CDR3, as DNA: TGTGCCACCGAGGGATGGGGGGGGCAGCTGAACACTGAAGCTTTCTTT.

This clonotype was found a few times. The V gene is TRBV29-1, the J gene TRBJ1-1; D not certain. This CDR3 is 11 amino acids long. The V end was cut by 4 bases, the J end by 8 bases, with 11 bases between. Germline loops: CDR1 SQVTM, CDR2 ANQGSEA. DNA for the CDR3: TGCAGCGTTGGGCCGGAGGCAGAAGCTTTCTTT. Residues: CSVGPEAEAFF. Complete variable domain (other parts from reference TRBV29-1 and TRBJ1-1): SAVISQKPSRDICQRGTSLTIQCQVDSQVTMMFWYRQQPGQSLTLIATANQGSEATYESGFVIDKFPISRPNLTFSTLTVSNMSPEDSSIYLCSVGPEAEAFFGQGTRLTVV.

For the CDR3, the DNA is TGCAGCGTTGAAGGGGCGAAAGAGACCCAGTACTTC. It is translated as CSVEGAKETQYF. The genes are TRBV29-1 and TRBJ2-5, with D uncertain. Trimming pared 1 base from V and 3 bases from J, leaving 6 bases between. This CDR3 has 12 amino acids. CDR1 is SQVTM and CDR2 is ANQGSEA in the germline V gene.

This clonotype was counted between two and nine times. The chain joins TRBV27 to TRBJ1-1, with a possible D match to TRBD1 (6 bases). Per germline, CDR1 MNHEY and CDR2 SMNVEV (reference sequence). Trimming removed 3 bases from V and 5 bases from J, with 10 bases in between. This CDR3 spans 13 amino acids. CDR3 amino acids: CASSFFRGTEAFF. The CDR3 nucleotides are TGTGCCAGCAGTTTTTTCAGGGGTACTGAAGCTTTCTTT.